Shown below are 3 T cell receptor beta chains from a single sample sequenced in a study of T-cell reconstitution after alpha-beta-depleted transplantation in children. For TCRbeta, the library was prepared with unique molecular identifiers. TCRdb redid the calling of the PCR reads with MiXCR, one entry per CDR3 protein. The sample contains 500,000 or so distinct CDR3 sequences, about 10% of which appear only once. The specimen was PBMCs, mostly from graft donor cells, collected 180 days after TCRalphabeta/CD19-depleted stem cell transplant. The source is a female patient aged 2-10 years who had a stem cell transplant for aplastic anemia, so the T cells may come from the graft donor.

This clonotype was picked up a small number of times. This chain links TRBV20-1 with TRBJ2-2, with 12 bases matching TRBD1. Trimming at V came to 6 bases and at J to 4 bases, leaving 12 bases not matched to a gene. The length of the CDR3 is 17 residues. Germline CDR1 and CDR2: DFQATT and SNEGSKA (reference sequence). The CDR3: CSAPGTGGFVGTGELFF. In DNA form, the CDR3 reads TGCAGTGCGCCCGGGACAGGGGGCTTCGTGGGCACCGGGGAGCTGTTTTTT.

This clonotype was observed a single time. The rearrangement joins TRBV4-1 to TRBJ2-7; 11 nucleotides match TRBD2. The germline gives CDR1 MGHRA, CDR2 YSYEKL. The J segment lost 2 bases and the V segment lost 0 bases, leaving 9 bases of the junction unmatched. The CDR3 consists of 18 residues. CDR3 sequence (DNA): TGCGCCAGCAGCCAAGATAGCCTAGCGGGGGGCGCCCCCTACGAGCAGTACTTC. Translation gives CASSQDSLAGGAPYEQYF.

This clonotype has ten or more counts. The chain employs TRBV5-5 and TRBJ1-2; no clear D gene. This CDR3 is 12 amino acids long. The germline CDR1 and CDR2 sequences are SGHKS and YYEKEE (reference sequence). Trimming pared 2 bases from V and 6 bases from J, leaving 8 bases between. In DNA form, the CDR3 reads TGTGCCAGCAGCTTACCGGGGAATGGCTACACCTTC. Translation gives CASSLPGNGYTF.